The sequence of this TCR beta chain was determined in a study of vaccination effects on CD4 cells after COVID-19. The overall study: The two convalescent patients provided samples 16 days and one week before vaccination. Study-wide results and caveats: Marked clonal contraction of both clone types appeared late after vaccination.

Antigen-specific CD4+ T cell clonotypes were called by their expansion after viral peptide-pool culture in ViraFEST. Investigators separated out CD4+ T cells once more than nine days of culture had passed. From March to December 2020, the person had a SARS-CoV-2 infection that was confirmed by PCR. Researchers reported culturing two million PBMC in each well, adding 10 IU/ml IL-2 and 9 to 10 ug/ml peptides. Negative control cultures received an HIV-1 Nef peptide pool. As to this clone: Its antigen remains unknown.

This CDR3 has 14 residues. Germline CDR1 and CDR2: SGHRS and YFSETQ. The V gene lost 7 bases and the J gene lost 2 bases, with 16 bases spanning the gap. Sequencing used immunoSEQ multiplex PCR; TCRdb keeps in-frame clones, though not all of them. This table holds under 70,000 clones, approximately 73% found once. The chain joins TRBV5-1 to TRBJ2-7; possibly TRBD1 for D (10 bases). This sequence was found in a human donor who had a prior SARS-CoV-2 infection. The sequenced sample was CD4+ T cells from PBMCs cultured with HIV peptides, obtained before COVID-19 vaccination. The subset is: HIV-1 Nef peptide pool negative control/reference culture. The CDR3 is CASAGGTGAYEQYF. The CDR3 DNA sequence: TGCGCCAGCGCGGGGGGGACAGGGGCCTACGAGCAGTACTTC.